This passage covers 29 T cell receptor beta chains from one sample sequenced in a study of cytomegalovirus exposure and HLA in healthy donors. Vbeta (60) and Jbeta (13) primers were used in the PCR. The protocol was immunoSEQ multiplex PCR, while the TCRdb copy is restricted to in-frame clones and leaves out a portion. The sample holds roughly 140,000 clones, roughly 80% seen once. Sequencing was performed on PBMCs. The receptor source for this set is a middle-aged woman in good health and CMV-seropositive.

This sequence joins TRBV5-1 and TRBJ1-1; a weak D match, TRBD1 (5 bases). Trimming left V 0 bases short and J 4 bases short, with 10 bases between. The germline V gene has CDR1 SGHRS and CDR2 YFSETQ. The CDR3 has 14 residues. CDR3 sequence (DNA): TGCGCCAGCAGCTTGGCTGGGGCCGGCACTGAAGCTTTCTTT. Translation gives CASSLAGAGTEAFF. Together with reference TRBV5-1 and TRBJ1-1, the CDR3 gives the full variable domain: KAGVTQTPRYLIKTRGQQVTLSCSPISGHRSVSWYQQTPGQGLQFLFEYFSETQRNKGNFPGRFSGRQFSNSRSEMNVSTLELGDSALYLCASSLAGAGTEAFFGQGTRLTVV.

The chain uses TRBV6-6 and TRBJ1-5, with a tentative D call TRBD1 (5 bases). The V end lost 7 bases, the J end lost 4 bases, and 8 bases lay between the germline ends. The CDR3 runs to 12 residues. From germline, CDR1 is MNHNY and CDR2 SVGAGI (reference sequence). The CDR3 is CASTEGNQPQHF. The CDR3 DNA is TGTGCCAGCACGGAGGGGAATCAGCCCCAGCATTTT.

The CDR3 region has the DNA TGTGCCTGGAGGACAACCGGGACAAGTGGCTACACCTTC. It specifies CAWRTTGTSGYTF. The chain carries TRBV30 and TRBJ1-2, with a weak D call TRBD1 (6 bases). V was pared by 3 bases and J by 7 bases, with 15 bases between. This CDR3 region has 13 residues. From germline, CDR1 is GTSNPN and CDR2 SVGIG (reference sequence).

V is TRBV5-5 and J is TRBJ1-6; D not resolved. CDR3 length: 16 amino acids. Germline V gene lookup returns CDR1 SGHKS and CDR2 YYEKEE (reference sequence). V was pared by 2 bases and J by 0 bases, with 9 bases between. The DNA for the CDR3 is TGTGCCAGCAGCTTAAGACAAAGCTCCTATAATTCACCCCTCCACTTT. Protein sequence: CASSLRQSSYNSPLHF.

This chain joins TRBV9 and TRBJ1-1; tentative D call: TRBD1 (6 bases). Germline V gives CDR1 SGDLS, CDR2 YYNGEE. The ends were cut back, 3 bases at V and 5 bases at J, with 11 bases in the middle. The CDR3 is 13 amino acids. CDR3 in DNA: TGTGCCAGCAGCGCAGGGGTTAGTACTGAAGCTTTCTTT. The encoded protein is CASSAGVSTEAFF.

V usage is TRBV7-9 and J usage is TRBJ2-4; 7 nucleotides line up with TRBD2. Trimming at V came to 1 base and at J to 0 bases, leaving 0 bases not matched to a gene. This CDR3 is 15 amino acids long. CDR1 and CDR2 (germline): SEHNR, FQNEAQ (reference sequence). CDR3 coding DNA: TGTGCCAGCAGCTTAGGGGAGGGAGCCAAAAACATTCAGTACTTC. Translated: CASSLGEGAKNIQYF.

The chain recombines TRBV7-9 with TRBJ1-1; D gene ambiguous. This CDR3 spans 14 amino acids. The V and J ends lost 5 bases and 1 base respectively, with 11 bases between them. CDR1 is SEHNR, CDR2 FQNEAQ, per germline (reference sequence). For the CDR3, the DNA is TGTGCCAGCAGCCAACACGGAGGGAACACTGAAGCTTTCTTT. It is translated as CASSQHGGNTEAFF. The variable domain in full, completed from reference TRBV7-9 and TRBJ1-1, reads DTGVSQNPRHKITKRGQNVTFRCDPISEHNRLYWYRQTLGQGPEFLTYFQNEAQLEKSRLLSDRFSAERPKGSFSTLEIQRTEQGDSAMYLCASSQHGGNTEAFFGQGTRLTVV.

The gene calls are TRBV5-5 and TRBJ1-2; weak D call: TRBD1 (6 bases). Germline-derived CDR1 and CDR2 are SGHKS and YYEKEE (reference sequence). CDR3 size: 16 residues. The ends were cut back, 4 bases at V and 6 bases at J, with 22 bases in the middle. CDR3 DNA sequence: TGTGCCAGCAGCGACGTCAACGGGGGGCGAAGTAATGGCTACACCTTC. This translates into CASSDVNGGRSNGYTF.

J is TRBJ1-1 and V is TRBV10-2; possibly TRBD1 for D (6 bases). The CDR3 extends over 15 amino acids. Germline CDR1 reads WSHSY; CDR2 reads SAAADI. The germline V and J ends were trimmed by 6 bases and 2 bases, with 16 bases remaining between them. The CDR3 DNA reads TGCGCCAGCAGCGTTCAGGGGTGGAGTAACACTGAAGCTTTCTTT. It specifies CASSVQGWSNTEAFF.

V and J are TRBV5-1 and TRBJ1-1; TRBD1 is a possible D gene (5 bases). The CDR3 spans 13 residues. CDR1 SGHRS and CDR2 YFSETQ come from the germline V gene. V lost 0 bases and J 7 bases, leaving 10 bases between the germline ends. The CDR3 is CASSLGGTFEAFF. The CDR3 bases are TGCGCCAGCAGCTTGGGGGGCACGTTTGAAGCTTTCTTT.

The genes are TRBV27 and TRBJ1-4, with D tentatively TRBD1 (6 bases). V was clipped by 8 bases and J by 8 bases, with 12 bases between them. CDR3 length: 12 amino acids. In germline, CDR1 is MNHEY, CDR2 SMNVEV (reference sequence). Here the CDR3 reads CASWDMGEKLFF. CDR3 nucleotide sequence: TGTGCCAGCTGGGACATGGGAGAAAAACTGTTTTTT.

As to this clone: A junction boundary mismatches the germline segment, possibly from a read error. The chain links TRBV7-9 to TRBJ1-1; the D gene is possibly TRBD1 (5 bases). Germline V gene sequence: CDR1 SEHNR, CDR2 FQNEAQ (reference sequence). This CDR3 comprises 14 residues. The DNA of the CDR3 is TGTTCCAGCAGCTTAAACTCGGGGGGCACTGAAGCTTTCTTT. This sequence encodes CSSSLNSGGTEAFF.

This chain links TRBV14 with TRBJ2-1, with a possible D match to TRBD1 (6 bases). Between the trimmed V and J ends, which lost 1 base and 7 bases, there was a span of 23 bases. Germline assignment: CDR1 SGHDN and CDR2 FVKESK. The CDR3 is 18 amino acids. The CDR3 reads CASSQGLGEQGLMNEQFF. Written as DNA, the CDR3 is TGTGCCAGCAGCCAAGGGCTGGGTGAACAGGGCCTCATGAATGAGCAGTTCTTC.

The chain combines TRBV7-2 with TRBJ2-7; TRBD2 matches 7 bases. Germline values: CDR1 SGHTA, CDR2 FQGNSA. CDR3 length: 15 residues. V lost 3 bases to trimming and J lost 3 bases; unmatched junction nucleotides: 8. CDR3 protein: CASSFREVESYEQYF. The CDR3 nucleotides are TGTGCCAGCAGCTTTCGGGAGGTTGAAAGCTACGAGCAGTACTTC. Using reference TRBV7-2 and TRBJ2-7 for the parts outside the CDR3, the full variable domain is GAGVSQSPSNKVTEKGKDVELRCDPISGHTALYWYRQSLGQGLEFLIYFQGNSAPDKSGLPSDRFSAERTGGSVSTLTIQRTQQEDSAVYLCASSFREVESYEQYFGPGTRLTVT.

The V and J genes are TRBV5-4 and TRBJ1-1; D remains ambiguous. The length of the CDR3 is 13 residues. Germline V CDR1 and CDR2: SGHNT, YYREEE (reference sequence). The V and J ends lost 7 bases and 1 base respectively, with 11 bases between them. CDR3 residues: CASFSSKNTEAFF. The CDR3 DNA follows: TGTGCCAGCTTTTCGTCTAAGAACACTGAAGCTTTCTTT.

The V and J genes are TRBV28 and TRBJ1-2, with 8 bases aligning to TRBD1. This CDR3 has 15 amino acids. Trimming cost V 7 bases and J 8 bases; bases outside gene matches: 15. Germline V gives CDR1 MDHEN, CDR2 SYDVKM. The CDR3 bases are TGTGCCAGCAACCCAGGTACAGGGGGTTTAGAGGGCTACACCTTC. Translation gives CASNPGTGGLEGYTF.

The chain has TRBV5-1 and TRBJ2-5, with 7 nucleotides matching TRBD1. This CDR3 is 17 amino acids long. CDR1 and CDR2 from the germline V gene are SGHRS and YFSETQ. J gave up 0 bases and V 2 bases, and 10 bases lay outside the gene matches. The CDR3 reads CASSLRDRRKYQETQYF. In DNA, the CDR3 is TGCGCCAGCAGCTTAAGGGACAGAAGAAAGTACCAAGAGACCCAGTACTTC.

The chain recombines TRBV29-1 with TRBJ1-1, with 7 bases fitting TRBD1. The CDR3 runs to 15 residues. V lost 0 bases, J lost 7 bases, and 11 bases stayed unmatched. CDR1 is SQVTM, CDR2 ANQGSEA, per germline. CDR3 DNA sequence: TGCAGCGTTGAAGATTCGATGACAGGGTTTTTTGAAGCTTTCTTT. It yields the protein CSVEDSMTGFFEAFF.

The chain joins TRBV10-2 to TRBJ1-2; TRBD1 matches 7 bases. The V gene's germline CDR1 is WSHSY and CDR2 SAAADI. J lost 4 bases, V lost 3 bases, and 5 bases had no gene match. The CDR3 length is 14 residues. This chain's CDR3 is CASSDLDRSYGYTF. The CDR3 coding sequence is TGCGCCAGCAGTGATTTGGACAGGAGCTATGGCTACACCTTC.

The V call is TRBV4-1, the J call TRBJ2-7, with a tentative D call TRBD1 (6 bases). The germline V gene has CDR1 MGHRA and CDR2 YSYEKL. Trimming shortened V by 4 bases and J by 1 base, and 14 bases separated the two germline ends. This CDR3 comprises 15 residues. The CDR3 region is CASSRTGPISYEQYF. Written as DNA, the CDR3 is TGCGCCAGCAGCCGAACAGGGCCTATTTCCTACGAGCAGTACTTC.

V and J are TRBV7-9 and TRBJ1-2; perhaps TRBD1 as D (5 bases). CDR3 length: 14 residues. Germline CDR1 and CDR2: SEHNR and FQNEAQ (reference sequence). V lost 3 bases and J 1 base, leaving 9 bases between the germline ends. CDR3 DNA sequence: TGTGCCAGCAGCTTTTCAGGGAATAACTATGGCTACACCTTC. Translated, it gives CASSFSGNNYGYTF.

This clone was counted a few times. The chain is built from TRBV7-3 and TRBJ1-4, with D perhaps matching TRBD1 (6 bases). V lost 2 bases and J lost 2, with 21 bases in between. The CDR3 contains 19 residues. Germline assignment: CDR1 SGHTA and CDR2 FQGTGA. CDR3 sequence reads: CASSLRWGQRAFTNEKLFF. CDR3 nucleotide sequence: TGTGCCAGCAGCTTACGTTGGGGGCAAAGGGCATTTACTAATGAAAAACTGTTTTTT.

The V gene is TRBV27, the J gene TRBJ2-7, with D possibly TRBD1 on 5 matching bases. CDR3 size: 13 residues. Looked up from germline, CDR1 is MNHEY and CDR2 is SMNVEV (reference sequence). Trimming shortened V by 2 bases and J by 3 bases, and 8 bases separated the two germline ends. In nucleotides, the CDR3 is TGTGCCAGCAGTTTAAACAGGAACTACGAGCAGTACTTC. It yields the protein CASSLNRNYEQYF.

The chain uses TRBV5-1 and TRBJ1-2, with D perhaps matching TRBD1 (6 bases). With 0 bases removed from V and 4 bases from J, the gap between germline ends came to 13 bases. The germline V gene encodes CDR1 SGHRS and CDR2 YFSETQ. CDR3 length: 15 amino acids. In DNA form, the CDR3 reads TGCGCCAGCAGCTTGGAACAGGGAGGGAGCTATGGCTACACCTTC. Translated: CASSLEQGGSYGYTF.

The chain recombines TRBV11-2 with TRBJ2-2; 10 bases are a match to TRBD1. The CDR3 totals 16 residues. Germline CDR1 SGHAT, CDR2 FQNNGV. Trimming cost V 5 bases and J 4 bases; bases outside gene matches: 7. The CDR3 sequence is CASSPQRTGGTGELFF. CDR3 bases: TGTGCCAGCAGCCCCCAACGGACAGGGGGCACCGGGGAGCTGTTTTTT.

The sample holds a few counts of this clone. The chain recombines TRBV10-2 with TRBJ2-5; 9 bases are shared with TRBD1. This CDR3 region has 14 residues. In germline, CDR1 is WSHSY, CDR2 SAAADI. The V segment lost 6 bases and the J segment 4 bases; nucleotides outside the gene matches: 6. The CDR3 reads CASRNRGLGETQYF. The DNA for the CDR3 is TGCGCCAGCAGAAACAGGGGGCTTGGAGAGACCCAGTACTTC.

This chain connects TRBV7-6 to TRBJ2-7; 9 bases line up with TRBD1. Germline CDR1 SGHVS, CDR2 FNYEAQ. The V and J ends lost 5 bases and 6 bases, in that order; junction bases with no gene match: 8. CDR3 length: 14 amino acids. CDR3 bases: TGTGCCAGCAGCCAGGACAGGGGCCTAAGCGAGCAGTACTTC. Translated: CASSQDRGLSEQYF.

Only a few counts were recorded for this clone. J is TRBJ1-6 and V is TRBV11-2, with 8 bases identical to TRBD1. Germline V gene data show CDR1 as SGHAT and CDR2 as FQNNGV. The CDR3 loop spans 16 amino acids. The junction had 8 bases not matched to a gene; V was cut back by 1 base and J by 9 bases. CDR3 loop: CASSLVVPRGLSPLHF. In nucleotides, the CDR3 is TGTGCCAGCAGCTTAGTCGTGCCCAGGGGGCTTTCACCCCTCCACTTT. Combining the CDR3 with reference TRBV11-2 and TRBJ1-6 gives the whole variable domain EAGVAQSPRYKIIEKRQSVAFWCNPISGHATLYWYQQILGQGPKLLIQFQNNGVVDDSQLPKDRFSAERLKGVDSTLKIQPAKLEDSAVYLCASSLVVPRGLSPLHFGNGTRLTVT.

The V call is TRBV27, the J call TRBJ2-1; 9 positions agree with TRBD2. This CDR3 spans 15 amino acids. The V and J ends lost 6 bases and 2 bases, in that order; junction bases with no gene match: 5. The germline CDR1 and CDR2 sequences are MNHEY and SMNVEV (reference sequence). CDR3 DNA sequence: TGTGCCAGCAGCACCGGACTAGCGACCTACAATGAGCAGTTCTTC. Translating it yields CASSTGLATYNEQFF.